This is a list of T cell receptor beta chains from one sample in a study of blood T cell repertoires in COVID-19. Some clones are missing from TCRdb's copy, which holds only in-frame ones; the method was immunoSEQ multiplex PCR. The top ten clones hold approximately 6.9% of a sample with about 200,000 clones, roughly 79% of them seen once. The sequencing input was peripheral blood. These receptors originate from a human donor with acute or convalescent COVID-19. The donor label of this sample is uncertain. The CDR3 runs from the conserved cysteine through the conserved F or W. D genes are given only for firm matches. The size field is filled for only some rows; it gives once, few, many or a size class.

j_gene	d_gene	abundance	v_gene	CDR3aa	CDR3nt
TRBJ2-4	NA	NA	TRBV2	CASSEAQGPNIQYF	TGTGCCAGCAGTGAAGCCCAGGGGCCAAACATTCAGTACTTC
TRBJ1-5	NA	few	TRBV6-6	CASSYGGNQPQHF	TGTGCCAGCAGTTACGGGGGGAATCAGCCCCAGCATTTT
TRBJ2-1	NA	NA	TRBV29-1	CSVGEVNEQFF	TGCAGCGTCGGGGAGGTCAATGAGCAGTTCTTC
TRBJ2-1	TRBD2	few	TRBV30	CAGGLAGTSYNEQFF	TGTGCCGGGGGCCTAGCGGGAACCTCCTACAATGAGCAGTTCTTC
TRBJ1-4	TRBD1	NA	TRBV15	CATSSPRDRGREKLFF	TGTGCCACCAGCAGCCCCCGGGACAGGGGGCGTGAAAAACTGTTTTTT
TRBJ1-1	NA	NA	TRBV10-3	CATQGTENTEAFF	TGTGCCACCCAGGGGACCGAGAACACTGAAGCTTTCTTT
TRBJ1-1	NA	few	TRBV7-3	CASSSQPNTEAFF	TGTGCCAGCAGCTCACAGCCGAACACTGAAGCTTTCTTT
TRBJ1-5	NA	NA	TRBV4-1	CASSQERGNTNQPQHF	TGCGCCAGCAGCCAAGAAAGGGGGAATACGAATCAGCCCCAGCATTTT
TRBJ1-6	NA	NA	TRBV27	CASSLGGQLGSPLHF	TGTGCCAGCAGTTTGGGCGGACAGTTAGGATCACCCCTCCACTTT
TRBJ2-7	NA	NA	TRBV5-1	CASSYDSVYEQYF	TGCGCCAGCAGCTACGACAGCGTCTACGAGCAGTACTTC
TRBJ1-2	NA	NA	TRBV18	CASSPSQGNGYTF	TGTGCCAGCTCACCGAGTCAGGGAAATGGCTACACCTTC
TRBJ2-7	NA	NA	TRBV10-3	CAARSHLNGNYEQYF	TGTGCCGCCAGAAGCCACCTTAACGGGAACTACGAGCAGTACTTC
TRBJ1-4	NA	NA	TRBV20-1	CSASGGGEKLFF	TGCAGTGCTAGTGGGGGCGGCGAAAAACTGTTTTTT
TRBJ2-6	NA	NA	TRBV3-1/TRBV3-2	CASSPRSSGANVLTF	TGTGCCAGCAGCCCACGGAGCTCTGGGGCCAACGTCCTGACTTTC
TRBJ1-4	TRBD1	NA	TRBV4-1	CASSQPGQGNEKLFF	TGCGCCAGCAGCCAACCGGGACAGGGGAATGAAAAACTGTTTTTT
TRBJ2-3	NA	NA	TRBV7-3	CASSVQAISTDTQYF	TGTGCCAGCAGCGTCCAGGCGATTAGCACAGATACGCAGTATTTT
TRBJ2-7	TRBD2	NA	TRBV5-1	CASSHGLDEQYF	TGCGCCAGCAGCCACGGACTAGACGAGCAGTACTTC